This TCR beta chain was obtained from a study of PD-1 and CTLA-4 blockade in melanoma (dated by TCRdb to the early 2020s). Concerning the study at large: The study compared how PD-1 blockade and CTLA-4 blockade affected the melanoma-reactive CD8 T cell response in patients with melanoma.

From its cysteine to its phenylalanine, the CDR3 spans 15 amino acids. The entry retains the CDR3 DNA only, 45 bases that are in frame from base 1. With regard to this clone: Its recognized antigen is unknown. No base qualities exist here, and no much larger clone lies one base off it.

The library was prepared using the immunoSEQ multiplex PCR assay. TCRdb mirrors the immuneACCESS table, restricted to in-frame sequences. Some clones are absent from its copies; in checked studies, under half trace to an unresolved V gene, and the reason for the others is unknown. The sample table contains 32,000 or so clones; only one count was recorded for roughly nine tenths of them. The ten largest clones capture approximately 8% of the sample. The source was CD8+ T cells from peripheral blood, collected before anti-PD-1 treatment. The sequence links TRBV21-1 to TRBJ1-6; TRBD1, the table's D call, lacks a check against the DNA. TRBV21-1 is annotated as a pseudogene. The TCR originated in a human donor with melanoma. The CDR3 loop reads CASSKNRQGCSPLHF. The DNA sequence follows: TGTGCCAGCAGCAAAAATCGACAGGGGTGTTCACCCCTCCACTTT.